This is a list of T cell receptor beta chains from one sample in a study of blood T cell repertoires in COVID-19. Profiling relied on immunoSEQ multiplex PCR, and the TCRdb table lists in-frame clones only, not all of them. The sample records roughly 130,000 clones, approximately 89% being singletons. The sample consisted of peripheral blood. Receptors were obtained from a woman aged 55-69 years with acute or convalescent COVID-19. Each CDR3 is given with its conserved first and last residue. The order of the fields is J gene, D gene, clone size, V gene, CDR3 DNA, CDR3 protein. The D gene is left open where the match is weak. Size tells how often a clone was seen (once, few, many) or the class of an expanded clone, and some rows leave it out.

>TRBJ1-1|TRBD1|-|TRBV30
TGTGCCTGGAGTCGACGGGGACAGCGGAACACTGAAGCTTTCTTT
CAWSRRGQRNTEAFF
>TRBJ2-1|TRBD2|-|TRBV6-6
TGTGCCAGCAGTCCCCCGGGACTAGATGAGCAGTTCTTC
CASSPPGLDEQFF
>TRBJ1-1|TRBD1|-|TRBV28
TGTGCCAGCAGCTCCCGGGACAGCTTGAACACTGAAGCTTTCTTT
CASSSRDSLNTEAFF
>TRBJ2-5|TRBD2|-|TRBV3-1/TRBV3-2
TGTGCCAGCAGCTCTTTTGCGGGGGTCCAAGAGACCCAGTACTTC
CASSSFAGVQETQYF
>TRBJ2-1|-|few|TRBV7-9
TGTGCCAGCAGCGAGAGTACCTCCTACAATGAGCAGTTCTTC
CASSESTSYNEQFF
>TRBJ2-7|TRBD1|-|TRBV18
TGTGCCAGCTCACTGGGACAGGGGACCATCTACGAGCAGTACTTC
CASSLGQGTIYEQYF
>TRBJ2-2|TRBD1|-|TRBV5-1
TGCGCCAGCAGCACCGGACAGGGTAGCACCGGGGAGCTGTTTTTT
CASSTGQGSTGELFF
>TRBJ1-2|-|once|TRBV5-1
TGCGCCAGCAGCTATCCCGGACAGTCAGAAGGCTACACCTTC
CASSYPGQSEGYTF
>TRBJ1-4|TRBD1|-|TRBV9
TGTGCCAGCAGTCGGACAGGACAAAATGAAAAACTGTTTTTT
CASSRTGQNEKLFF
>TRBJ1-5|TRBD1|-|TRBV6-5
TGTGCCAGCAGGGAGACAGGGCATCAGCCCCAGCATTTT
CASRETGHQPQHF
>TRBJ2-1|TRBD2|-|TRBV5-1
TGCGCCAGCAGCCGAAGCGGGAGCCCCCTCAATGAGCAGTTCTTC
CASSRSGSPLNEQFF
>TRBJ2-2|TRBD1|once|TRBV7-3
TGTGCCAGCAGCTTAAAGGTCCGGACAGGGGGCTTCGGGGAGCTGTTTTTT
CASSLKVRTGGFGELFF
>TRBJ2-5|-|once|TRBV6-6
TGTGCCAGCAGTTACTCGATAGTCCAAGAGACCCAGTACTTC
CASSYSIVQETQYF
>TRBJ1-3|-|-|TRBV2
TGTGCCAGCAGTGATTCCCTCGGGAGCTCTGGAAACACCATATATTTT
CASSDSLGSSGNTIYF
>TRBJ1-5|-|few|TRBV6-5
TGTGCCAGCACCCCCCCCGGGAGCAATCAGCCCCAGCATTTT
CASTPPGSNQPQHF
>TRBJ2-1|-|-|TRBV5-1
TGCGCCAGCAGCCTGATAGCGGCACCTGGCTACAATGAGCAGTTCTTC
CASSLIAAPGYNEQFF
>TRBJ2-7|-|-|TRBV6-6
TGTGCCAGCAGGGGCGCCGGGGGGACATACGAGCAGTACTTC
CASRGAGGTYEQYF
>TRBJ1-1|TRBD1|once|TRBV5-1
TGCGCCAGCAGCTCGGGACAGCCCAACACTGAAGCTTTCTTT
CASSSGQPNTEAFF
>TRBJ1-4|-|-|TRBV15
TGTGCCACCAGCAGAGAAGGGGGTAGGAGACGGCAGGAAAAACTGTTTTTT
CATSREGGRRRQEKLFF
>TRBJ1-1|-|-|TRBV7-9
TGTGCCAGCACCCGGGACATCGAGAGTACTGAAGCTTTCTTT
CASTRDIESTEAFF
>TRBJ2-5|TRBD1|-|TRBV2
TGTGCCAGCAGCCTAGCGGGACAGGGGGCCGTCGAGACCCAGTACTTC
CASSLAGQGAVETQYF
>TRBJ2-3|-|-|TRBV24-1
TGTGCCACCAGCCCGCGGGTGGTCGGTCCAGATACGCAGTATTTT
CATSPRVVGPDTQYF
>TRBJ1-4|-|-|TRBV3-1/TRBV3-2
TGTGCCAGCAGCCAATTTTTAGATGAAAAACTGTTTTTT
CASSQFLDEKLFF
>TRBJ2-3|TRBD2|-|TRBV7-2
TGTGCCAGCAGCTTAGAGGTGGGACTAGACGTCACAGATACGCAGTATTTT
CASSLEVGLDVTDTQYF
>TRBJ1-5|-|-|TRBV10-3
TGTGCCATCAGTGAGGGGAGGGAAAATCAGCCCCAGCATTTT
CAISEGRENQPQHF
>TRBJ2-3|TRBD2|-|TRBV24-1
TGTGCCACCAGTGATTTGAAGGGACTAGCGAGCACAGATACGCAGTATTTT
CATSDLKGLASTDTQYF
>TRBJ2-1|-|-|TRBV2
TGTGCCAGCAGTGAAATTAGCGGAGACTACAATGAGCAGTTCTTC
CASSEISGDYNEQFF
>TRBJ1-1|TRBD1|-|TRBV11-2
TGTGCCAGCAGCTTAGGACAGGGGTCCACTGAAGCTTTCTTT
CASSLGQGSTEAFF
>TRBJ1-2|-|once|TRBV6-5
TGTGCCAGCAGTTACTCAGGGAGTTTCGGCTACACCTTC
CASSYSGSFGYTF
>TRBJ1-4|-|-|TRBV9
TGTGCCAGCAGCCACCTCGGGGGGGGGCAGGAAAAACTGTTTTTT
CASSHLGGGQEKLFF
>TRBJ1-2|TRBD1|-|TRBV6-1
TGTGCCAGCAGTGAAGGTCCCGGGACAGGGTGGTATGGCTACACCTTC
CASSEGPGTGWYGYTF
>TRBJ1-1|TRBD1|-|TRBV5-1
TGCGCCAGCAGCTTGGGACAGGGGGCGATGAACACTGAAGCTTTCTTT
CASSLGQGAMNTEAFF
>TRBJ1-2|TRBD1|-|TRBV7-9
TGTGCCAGCAGCTTAGCGGGGACAGGGCCTCTCGCCTTC
CASSLAGTGPLAF
>TRBJ2-1|TRBD2|few|TRBV24-1
TGTGCCACCAGTGACCCGACTAGCGGGAGGGACTACAATGAGCAGTTCTTC
CATSDPTSGRDYNEQFF
>TRBJ1-1|-|few|TRBV23-1
TGCGCCAGCAGTCATCTTCAGGACGGGGGTCGGAACACTGAAGCTTTCTTT
CASSHLQDGGRNTEAFF
>TRBJ2-7|TRBD1|once|TRBV11-2
TGTGCCAGCAGCTCCGACAGGGCCTACGAGCAGTACTTC
CASSSDRAYEQYF
>TRBJ2-7|TRBD1|-|TRBV7-9
TGTGCCAGCAGCTCCGGGACAGGGGCCTACGAGCAGTACTTC
CASSSGTGAYEQYF
>TRBJ1-2|TRBD1|few|TRBV2
TGTGCCAGCAGCGCACAGGGGCGTCAGGGCTACACCTTC
CASSAQGRQGYTF
>TRBJ1-1|TRBD1|-|TRBV28
TGTGCCAGCACCTTAACCTTCGGGACAGCTAAAAACACTGAAGCTTTCTTT
CASTLTFGTAKNTEAFF
>TRBJ2-1|-|-|TRBV27
TGTGCCAGCAGTTTATCCGGGGGGCCCTACAATGAGCAGTTCTTC
CASSLSGGPYNEQFF
>TRBJ2-1|TRBD2|-|TRBV19
TGTGCCAGTAGTCGGGAGGGGAACAATGAGCAGTTCTTC
CASSREGNNEQFF